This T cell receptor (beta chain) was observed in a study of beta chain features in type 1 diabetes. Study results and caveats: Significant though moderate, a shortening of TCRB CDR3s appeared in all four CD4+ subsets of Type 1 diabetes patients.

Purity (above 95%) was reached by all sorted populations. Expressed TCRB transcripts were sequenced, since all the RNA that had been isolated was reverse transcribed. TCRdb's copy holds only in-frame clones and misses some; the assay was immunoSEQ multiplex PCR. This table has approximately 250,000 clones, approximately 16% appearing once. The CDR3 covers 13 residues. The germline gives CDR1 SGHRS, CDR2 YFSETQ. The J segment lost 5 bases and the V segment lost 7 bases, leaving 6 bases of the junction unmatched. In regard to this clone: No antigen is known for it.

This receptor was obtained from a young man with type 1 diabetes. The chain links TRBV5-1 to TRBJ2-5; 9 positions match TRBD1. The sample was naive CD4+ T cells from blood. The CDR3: CASEDGTGETQYF. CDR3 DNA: TGCGCCAGCGAGGACGGGACAGGGGAGACCCAGTACTTC.